This TCR beta chain was observed in a study of monozygotic twins with inflammatory bowel disease (dated by TCRdb to between 2018 and 2021). Study-level background: A total of 28 monozygotic twin pairs were included in the full study, comprising nine German pairs (four IBD-concordant, five IBD-discordant) and 19 IBD-discordant Danish pairs. Disease-associated traits were sought mainly through comparisons between IBD patients and their genetically identical healthy co-twins within discordant pairs. Each individual had, on average, about 151 000 unique TCRalpha sequences and 181 000 unique TCRbeta sequences available for analysis.

The research as a whole found: IBD patients shared fewer clonotypes with other individuals than healthy twins did, most markedly in patients showing signs of disease activity. Measured by the inverse Simpson index, TCRbeta repertoire diversity was lower in IBD patients than in their healthy co-twins. Because patients were on differing immunosuppressive treatments, the repertoires may have picked up extra background noise and inter-individual variability. Concordant and discordant twins showed no difference in repertoire similarity, possibly because of limited statistical power. No single strong signal or clonotype linked to IBD turned up in the results, so the idea that one exists was not supported. Distinction between different T cell subtypes could not be achieved in the analysis.

About this clonotype: Its recognized antigen is unknown.

From each donor, an approximately 2.3 ml peripheral blood sample was collected into PAXgene tubes and kept at -80 degrees C. Total RNA was isolated from whole blood with the PAXgene blood miRNA kit on an automated QIAcube, without T cell sorting. Peripheral blood from monozygotic twin pairs who were concordant or discordant for inflammatory bowel disease underwent deep TCRalpha and TCRbeta repertoire profiling using unique molecular barcoding. For every twin pair, smoking habits were documented, and each individual was categorised as a current, former or never smoker. Receptor amplification or capture employed 5' RACE. The input for every TCR library was roughly 3.5 ug of total RNA. For each sample, cDNA synthesis was carried out in eight separate reactions using SMARTScribe reverse transcriptase. During cDNA synthesis, template switching introduced unique molecular identifiers that contained a 6-nucleotide sample barcode. TCRalpha and TCRbeta cDNA was amplified by two nested PCRs of approximately 17 and 9 cycles, with bead purification after each PCR. Before amplification, the cDNA was treated with uracil DNA-glycosylase and purified using the QIAquick PCR purification kit. The second PCR was the step at which Illumina TruSeq-compatible adapters and sample-specific barcodes were added. TapeStation and Qubit were used to check library quality and concentration, and approximately 5 ng of each library went into the pool. The pooled libraries were sequenced with 2 x 100 bp reads and custom sequencing primers on an Illumina HiSeq2500 single-index Rapid Run. The authors' analysis ran thus. PCR and sequencing errors were corrected by UMI-based consensus assembly using MiGEC version 1.2.6. V(D)J alignment, clonotype assembly and CDR3 extraction were performed with MiXCR version 2.1.1. Gene usage, clonotype sharing and MAIT/NKT TCR abundance were normalised by analysing the top 1000, 10 000 and 20 000 clonotypes per sample. After downsampling to 27 000 UMIs, diversity was calculated as the inverse Simpson index using the vegan R package. Statistical testing used paired Mann-Whitney U tests on the discordant twin pairs and applied Benjamini-Hochberg correction for multiple testing. After reprocessing by TCRdb, each CDR3 protein sequence is one entry, and no DNA is given. What appears here as the V and J calls and clone size reflects TCRdb's work, not the paper's. The sample table on file contains 350,000 to 400,000 distinct CDR3 sequences. The ten largest clones capture 2.5% to 3% of the sample.

This TCR came from a human donor with ulcerative colitis or Crohn's disease, or a healthy co-twin of an affected twin (not recorded which). Sequencing used blood.

The CDR3 reads as follows: CASSQDPGAGSLYEQYF. The rearrangement joined TRBV3-1 to TRBJ2-7; TCRdb lists TRBD2, though no DNA is available to test this call. Based on the germline V gene (reference sequence), the CDR1 and CDR2 sequences are LGHDT and YNNKEL. The CDR3 sequence holds 17 residues, the cysteine and phenylalanine included. No coding sequence is recorded.